Each of the 10 T cell receptor beta chains below was sequenced from the same sample in a study of T cells in Graves' hyperthyroidism and ophthalmopathy. Amplified TCR beta CDR3 regions came from RNA transcripts. Initially, a first-round RT-PCR of the TCR CDR3 employed the HTBI primer set. TCRdb itself ran the multiplex PCR reads through MiXCR, one entry per CDR3 protein. This sample has about 410,000 distinct CDR3 sequences; about 15% occur once, and the top ten carry about 13%. The specimen was blood. The source is a man aged 18 to 30 with Graves' ophthalmopathy.

The chain couples TRBV6-5 to TRBJ1-6, with D possibly matching TRBD1 (6 bases). The CDR3 extends over 15 amino acids. Trimming cost V 3 bases and J 6 bases, with 12 bases left between them. CDR1 MNHEY and CDR2 SVGAGI come from the germline V gene. In DNA, the CDR3 is TGTGCCAGCAGTTATTTACAGGGAACTAATTCACCCCTCCACTTT. This translates into CASSYLQGTNSPLHF.

This clonotype was recorded many times. This sequence joins TRBV4-1 and TRBJ1-2; D perhaps matches TRBD1 (5 bases). Germline V gives CDR1 MGHRA, CDR2 YSYEKL. The length of the CDR3 is 14 residues. V was pared by 6 bases and J by 5 bases, with 16 bases between. CDR3 amino acids: CASSPRDGFYGYTF. Here the CDR3 DNA reads TGCGCCAGCAGTCCTAGGGACGGATTTTATGGCTACACCTTC.

This clonotype was seen many times. V usage is TRBV10-2 and J usage is TRBJ2-5, with TRBD2 matching 8 bases. Germline loops: CDR1 WSHSY, CDR2 SAAADI. The CDR3 consists of 14 residues. After removal of 4 bases from V and 5 bases from J, the junction contained 6 bases not matched to a gene. CDR3 loop: CASSGPGGLETQYF. The CDR3 DNA reads as TGCGCCAGCAGTGGCCCGGGGGGGCTTGAGACCCAGTACTTC.

This clonotype was counted at least ten times. The chain joins TRBV2 to TRBJ2-3, with D perhaps matching TRBD2 (6 bases). Trimming removed 6 bases at V and 4 bases at J, with 17 bases between. Germline V gene lookup returns CDR1 SNHLY and CDR2 FYNNEI. The CDR3 covers 15 residues. This chain's CDR3 is CASSRTRSGPDTQYF. The CDR3, as DNA: TGTGCCAGCAGCAGAACTAGGAGCGGGCCAGATACGCAGTATTTT.

This clonotype came up many times. This sequence joins TRBV3-1 and TRBJ2-5, with 8 bases matching TRBD1. After removal of 4 bases from V and 4 bases from J, the junction contained 5 bases not matched to a gene. The length of the CDR3 is 14 residues. The germline gives CDR1 LGHDT, CDR2 YNNKEL (reference sequence). Here the CDR3 DNA reads TGTGCCAGCAGCCTGTCCGGGACAGGAGAGACCCAGTACTTC. It codes for CASSLSGTGETQYF.

This clonotype was observed many times. The J gene is TRBJ1-1, the V gene TRBV6-1; 11 positions agree with TRBD1. This CDR3 comprises 14 residues. V was clipped by 6 bases and J by 8 bases; unmatched bases: 8. From germline, CDR1 is MNHNS and CDR2 SASEGT. The CDR3 nucleotides read TGTGCCAGCAGAGTGGGACAGGGGGTATTGGAAGCTTTCTTT. This codes for CASRVGQGVLEAFF.

Here the CDR3 DNA reads TGTGCCAGCAGCCGAGGGGCGGTGGGACCACGACAAGGGAGAGAGACCCAGTACTTC. Its translation: CASSRGAVGPRQGRETQYF. The chain couples TRBV3-1 to TRBJ2-5; TRBD1 or TRBD2 may be the D gene (5 bases each). Germline-derived CDR1 and CDR2 are LGHDT and YNNKEL (reference sequence). V lost 4 bases and J 4 bases, leaving 28 bases between the germline ends. This CDR3 has 19 residues.

This clonotype was detected ten times or more. The CDR3 sequence: CASSLVQGSYEQYF. The CDR3 DNA follows: TGTGCCAGCAGCCTGGTTCAGGGTTCCTACGAGCAGTACTTC. The chain recombines TRBV5-5 with TRBJ2-7, with TRBD1 as a possible D gene (5 bases). This CDR3 comprises 14 residues. The germline V gene has CDR1 SGHKS and CDR2 YYEKEE (reference sequence). V shed 4 bases and J shed 1 base, with 12 bases lying between them.

The rearrangement links TRBV7-9 to TRBJ2-3, with 11 positions matching TRBD2. This CDR3 is 17 amino acids long. With V trimmed by 5 bases and J by 0 bases, 7 bases remained unmatched. Germline values: CDR1 SEHNR, CDR2 FQNEAQ (reference sequence). CDR3 protein: CASSNALAGASTDTQYF. In DNA, the CDR3 is TGTGCCAGCAGCAACGCACTAGCGGGGGCTAGCACAGATACGCAGTATTTT.

This clonotype was picked up many times. The chain carries TRBV20-1 and TRBJ2-7; the match to TRBD2 covers 14 bases. V shed 3 bases and J 5 bases; nucleotides not matched to a gene: 6. CDR3 length: 15 amino acids. In germline, CDR1 is DFQATT, CDR2 SNEGSKA (reference sequence). The CDR3 region is CSASETSGRADEQYF. The CDR3 DNA follows: TGCAGTGCTAGTGAGACTAGCGGGAGGGCCGACGAGCAGTACTTC.